This TCR beta chain stems from a study of early stage breast cancer tumors. Roughly 18-55 mg of tissue was diced for each tumor. The CDR3 totals 13 residues. V dropped 5 bases and J dropped 1; count of bases not matched to a gene: 4. Germline V CDR1 and CDR2: SQVTM, ANQGSEA. Libraries were prepared by immunoSEQ multiplex PCR; TCRdb keeps only in-frame clonotypes and omits some of them. The table includes about 9,900 clones, 64% detected once. By proportion, this clone is medium-sized. Material: breast tumor tissue. The chain employs TRBV29-1 and TRBJ1-1, with 7 bases fitting TRBD1. The receptor's source is a person aged 55-75 years with breast cancer. In DNA form, the CDR3 reads TGCAGCGTTTCGGGACAGCCGAACACTGAAGCTTTCTTT. Amino acid sequence: CSVSGQPNTEAFF.